This entry concerns a single T cell receptor (beta chain). Antigen unknown. Germline V gene sequence: CDR1 KGHSH, CDR2 LQKENI. CDR3 length: 15 amino acids. V dropped 3 bases and J dropped 0 bases, with 12 bases sitting between them. Template material for amplifying TCR beta CDR3 regions consisted of RNA transcripts. With the HTBI primer set, the TCR CDR3 went through a first round of RT-PCR. TCRdb re-called the multiplex PCR reads through MiXCR, storing one row per CDR3 protein. This table holds under 450,000 distinct CDR3 sequences, about 15% found once. This sample is part of a study of T cells in Graves' hyperthyroidism and ophthalmopathy. Study outcomes and limitations: The model foresaw ophthalmopathy a median roughly 6.3 months prior to onset.

Absent ophthalmopathy progression within 18 months defined stable Graves' hyperthyroidism. The receptor's source is a woman aged 18 to 35 with Graves' hyperthyroidism. The sequenced sample was blood. The rearrangement links TRBV18 to TRBJ2-7, with a possible D match to TRBD1 (6 bases). Here the CDR3 DNA reads TGTGCCAGCTCACCGCAGACAGGCCGCTCCTACGAGCAGTACTTC. It yields the protein CASSPQTGRSYEQYF.